The next 31 T cell receptor beta chains were all read from a single sample in a study of esophageal squamous cell carcinoma under preoperative chemotherapy. Time point noted: after preoperative PTX-NDP chemotherapy. TCRdb re-called the PCR reads through MiXCR, storing one row per CDR3 protein. The sample shows about 19,000 distinct CDR3 sequences, approximately 44% of them seen only once. This specimen was collected from a patient given preoperative chemotherapy. These receptor sequences come from a human donor with esophageal squamous cell carcinoma. The donor label of this sample is uncertain.

The chain uses TRBV6-5 and TRBJ2-3; a possible D gene is TRBD1 (5 bases). The CDR3 has 18 residues. Trimming took off 2 bases at V and 2 bases at J, with 20 bases between the two ends. Germline V lookup: CDR1 MNHEY, CDR2 SVGAGI. The CDR3 DNA is TGTGCCAGCAGTTACCCGTCGCAAAGGGCAGGGCACACAGATACGCAGTATTTT. Amino acid sequence: CASSYPSQRAGHTDTQYF.

The CDR3 DNA reads as TGTGCCAGCAGCCCAAGGACTAGCGGGATCCATGAGCAGTTCTTC. Translating gives CASSPRTSGIHEQFF. J is TRBJ2-1 and V is TRBV11-3; TRBD2 matches 12 bases. The CDR3 spans 15 residues. Unmatched junction bases numbered 7, after V lost 5 bases and J lost 8 bases. Germline CDR1 reads SGHNT; CDR2 reads YENEEA. The full variable domain, completed using reference TRBV11-3 and TRBJ2-1, is EAGVVQSPRYKIIEKKQPVAFWCNPISGHNTLYWYLQNLGQGPELLIRYENEEAVDDSQLPKDRFSAERLKGVDSTLKIQPAELGDSAVYLCASSPRTSGIHEQFFGPGTRLTVL.

On this clonotype: A read error is likely, as this CDR3 ends without the conserved phenylalanine or tryptophan. Because the CDR3's place on the DNA is in doubt, the DNA is left out and the CDR3 is given as listed by TCRdb. The gene calls are TRBV7-2 and TRBJ2-5; the table's D gene call, TRBD2, was not cross checked with the DNA. Counting both end residues, the CDR3 totals 19 amino acids. Germline V lookup: CDR1 SGHTA, CDR2 FQGNSA. CDR3 protein: CASSSRGEGAGGGEETWFS.

This clonotype is termed medium-sized. The chain recombines TRBV6-1 with TRBJ2-2; 10 bases line up with TRBD1. The CDR3 contains 18 residues. The V segment lost 4 bases and the J segment 0 bases; nucleotides outside the gene matches: 8. Germline lookup yields CDR1 MNHNS and CDR2 SASEGT. The CDR3 region is CASSGRDRGFANTGELFF. CDR3 coding DNA: TGTGCCAGCAGTGGCCGGGACAGGGGTTTCGCGAACACCGGGGAGCTGTTTTTT.

The chain has TRBV6-5 and TRBJ2-3; the match to TRBD1 covers 8 bases. Germline-derived CDR1 and CDR2 are MNHEY and SVGAGI. V lost 2 bases and J lost 1; bases outside the gene matches: 2. The CDR3 is made up of 15 amino acids. CDR3 region: CASSYQGAGTDTQYF. The CDR3 coding sequence is TGTGCCAGCAGTTACCAGGGGGCGGGCACAGATACGCAGTATTTT.

This clonotype was observed a handful of times. This CDR3 reads CASSLDLARPRGPPSGANVLTF. Written as DNA, the CDR3 is TGTGCCAGCAGTTTAGACCTTGCCCGCCCAAGGGGACCCCCCTCTGGGGCCAACGTCCTGACTTTC. The chain uses TRBV12-3 or TRBV12-4 and TRBJ2-6, with D perhaps matching TRBD1 or TRBD2 (5 bases each). Trimming pared 1 base from V and 0 bases from J, leaving 25 bases between. This CDR3 comprises 22 residues.

On this clonotype: One junction end does not reproduce the germline sequence, and a read error may be involved. The V call is TRBV6-5, the J call TRBJ2-3; D gene unclear. This CDR3 has 13 amino acids. Germline V gene data show CDR1 as MNHEY and CDR2 as SVGAGI. CDR3 amino acids: CASNYLGTDTQYF. The CDR3 DNA follows: TGTGCCAGCAATTACTTGGGCACAGATACGCAGTATTTT.

Ten or more counts support this clonotype. V usage is TRBV24-1 and J usage is TRBJ2-2; 8 bases are a match to TRBD1. The trim removed 3 bases at V and 0 bases at J, leaving 5 bases unmatched. Germline V gives CDR1 KGHDR, CDR2 SFDVKD. The CDR3 is 17 amino acids. The CDR3 protein is CATSDADRGTNTGELFF. CDR3 sequence (DNA): TGTGCCACCAGTGATGCTGACAGGGGAACGAACACCGGGGAGCTGTTTTTT.

Turning to this clonotype: One end of the junction varies from germline; a read error may be responsible. The chain uses TRBV7-6 and TRBJ2-1; D unresolved. The CDR3 has 15 residues. The germline V gene encodes CDR1 SGHVS and CDR2 FNYEAQ. CDR3 nucleotide sequence: TGTGCCAGCAGCTTAGATCGGCTGCTCACAGATACGCAGTATTTC. Translation: CASSLDRLLTDTQYF. Combining the CDR3 with reference TRBV7-6 and TRBJ2-1 gives the whole variable domain GAGVSQSPRYKVTKRGQDVALRCDPISGHVSLYWYRQALGQGPEFLTYFNYEAQQDKSGLPNDRFSAERPEGSISTLTIQRTEQRDSAMYRCASSLDRLLTDTQYFGPGTRLTVL.

The chain couples TRBV11-3 to TRBJ2-7; 9 nucleotides line up with TRBD2. The V gene end was trimmed by 3 bases and the J gene end by 6 bases; junction bases not matched to a gene: 12. The CDR3 is 16 amino acids. Germline CDR1 and CDR2: SGHNT and YENEEA. For the CDR3, the DNA is TGTGCCAGCAGCTTCCGAGTTAGCGGGAGTTATGGCGAGCAGTACTTC. This translates into CASSFRVSGSYGEQYF.

The table lists this clonotype with many counts. V gene TRBV5-5 combines with J gene TRBJ2-1; possibly TRBD2 for D (6 bases). Trimming shortened V by 3 bases and J by 5 bases, and 15 bases separated the two germline ends. Per the germline V gene, CDR1 is SGHKS and CDR2 is YYEKEE (reference sequence). The CDR3 covers 15 residues. As DNA, the CDR3 is TGTGCCAGCAGCTCTTCGGGAGCTTCCCACAATGAGCAGTTCTTC. It translates to CASSSSGASHNEQFF.

This chain links TRBV6-2 or TRBV6-3 with TRBJ2-6; D assignment may be TRBD1 or TRBD2 (5 bases each). CDR1 and CDR2 (germline): MNHEY, SVGEGT. CDR3 size: 16 residues. Trimming removed 8 bases at V and 18 bases at J, with 32 bases between. The CDR3: CASSLGVVGGANDQTF. The CDR3 nucleotides read TGTGCCAGCTCCCTGGGAGTTGTCGGTGGGGCCAACGACCAGACTTTC.

This clonotype was observed many times. The gene calls are TRBV7-9 and TRBJ2-5; D perhaps matches TRBD2 (7 bases). V was clipped by 0 bases and J by 1 base, with 18 bases between them. The germline gives CDR1 SEHNR, CDR2 FQNEAQ (reference sequence). The CDR3 runs 18 residues. The CDR3 bases are TGTGCCAGCAGCTTAGCGCGTTTTGAGGGGGGGATCCAAGAGACCCAGTACTTC. It encodes CASSLARFEGGIQETQYF. The variable domain in full, completed from reference TRBV7-9 and TRBJ2-5, reads DTGVSQNPRHKITKRGQNVTFRCDPISEHNRLYWYRQTLGQGPEFLTYFQNEAQLEKSRLLSDRFSAERPKGSFSTLEIQRTEQGDSAMYLCASSLARFEGGIQETQYFGPGTRLLVL.

This clonotype was recorded many times. The chain employs TRBV7-3 and TRBJ1-1; a possible D gene is TRBD1 (5 bases). Trimming removed 1 base from V and 2 bases from J, with 8 bases in between. This CDR3 is built from 14 residues. Germline values: CDR1 SGHTA, CDR2 FQGTGA. The DNA of the CDR3 is TGTGCCAGCAGCTTAAAACAGGCTAACACTGAAGCTTTCTTT. Protein: CASSLKQANTEAFF. The whole variable domain, remainder taken from reference TRBV7-3 and TRBJ1-1, is GAGVSQTPSNKVTEKGKYVELRCDPISGHTALYWYRQSLGQGPEFLIYFQGTGAADDSGLPNDRFFAVRPEGSVSTLKIQRTERGDSAVYLCASSLKQANTEAFFGQGTRLTVV.

This clonotype has just a few counts. The chain uses TRBV28 and TRBJ2-1; D gene ambiguous. The V gene's germline CDR1 is MDHEN and CDR2 SYDVKM. Trimming pared 5 bases from V and 10 bases from J, leaving 12 bases between. The CDR3 contains 12 residues. Here the CDR3 reads CASSHGPGEQFF. CDR3 DNA sequence: TGTGCCAGCAGTCACGGACCGGGCGAGCAGTTCTTC.

As regards this clonotype: One end of the junction is discordant with germline, which a read error may explain. The V gene is TRBV7-2, the J gene TRBJ2-3, with D uncertain. The V gene's germline CDR1 is SGHTA and CDR2 FQGNSA. This CDR3 is built from 12 residues. CDR3 sequence (DNA): TGTGCCAGCAGGTTAGCCAAATATACGCAGTATTTT. Protein sequence: CASRLAKYTQYF.

The chain has TRBV10-1 and TRBJ2-5; the match to TRBD2 covers 8 bases. The J segment lost 11 bases and the V segment lost 5 bases, leaving 13 bases of the junction unmatched. CDR3 length equals 14 residues. CDR1 is WNHNN, CDR2 SYGVQD, per germline (reference sequence). CDR3 in DNA: TGCGCCAGCAGTATGGGACTAGGTTACAATGAGCAGTACTTC. Its translation is CASSMGLGYNEQYF.

This clonotype was recorded many times. The V and J genes are TRBV7-2 and TRBJ2-1; 9 bases are a match to TRBD1. In germline, CDR1 is SGHTA, CDR2 FQGNSA. Trimming took 5 bases from V and 3 from J; bases not matched to a gene: 5. This CDR3 has 15 amino acids. CDR3 DNA sequence: TGTGCCAGCAGCGTTGCGACAGGGGGCTACAATGAGCAGTTCTTC. It codes for CASSVATGGYNEQFF.

This clonotype has a count of ten or more. The genes are TRBV25-1 and TRBJ1-4; perhaps TRBD1 as D (5 bases). The CDR3 has 15 residues. V gave up 4 bases and J gave up 7 bases, with 16 bases separating them. CDR1 is MGHDK and CDR2 is SYGVNS in the germline V gene. This chain's CDR3 is CASSGSGIGGEKLFF. The DNA for the CDR3 is TGTGCCAGCAGTGGGTCCGGCATTGGGGGTGAAAAACTGTTTTTT. The complete variable domain, with remaining parts taken from reference TRBV25-1 and TRBJ1-4, reads EADIYQTPRYLVIGTGKKITLECSQTMGHDKMYWYQQDPGMELHLIHYSYGVNSTEKGDLSSESTVSRIRTEHFPLTLESARPSHTSQYLCASSGSGIGGEKLFFGSGTQLSVL.

This clonotype is categorized as medium-sized (0.01 to 0.1%). The rearrangement links TRBV7-8 to TRBJ2-5, with D hard to call. V gave up 0 bases and J gave up 8 bases, with 16 bases separating them. The germline gives CDR1 SGHVS, CDR2 FQNEAQ. CDR3 length equals 15 residues. CDR3 sequence: CASSLALGDLGTQYF. The CDR3 nucleotides read TGTGCCAGCAGCTTAGCGTTAGGTGACTTGGGTACCCAGTACTTC.

Regarding this clonotype: Compared with germline, one end of the junction differs, possibly owing to a read error. The CDR3 DNA sequence: TGTGCCGGGGGCGCTGGGGGCCGGGACCTAGATACCCAGTATTTC. Residues: CAGGAGGRDLDTQYF. The rearrangement uses TRBV7-3 and TRBJ2-3; D is perhaps TRBD1 (6 bases). CDR1 is SGHTA, CDR2 FQGTGA, per germline. The CDR3 sequence is 15 residues long.

This clonotype came up once. The CDR3 DNA sequence: TGTGCCACCCCTTGGGGCTCCACTGAAGCTTTCTTT. This sequence encodes CATPWGSTEAFF. The chain couples TRBV24-1 to TRBJ1-1, with a possible D match to TRBD1 (5 bases). Germline V gene sequence: CDR1 KGHDR, CDR2 SFDVKD. V was pared by 9 bases and J by 4 bases, with 11 bases between. CDR3 length equals 12 residues.

The rearrangement uses TRBV7-3 and TRBJ2-5, with TRBD2 identical over 8 bases. V lost 3 bases and J lost 11; bases outside the gene matches: 17. The CDR3 is 16 amino acids. Looked up from germline, CDR1 is SGHTA and CDR2 is FQGTGA. The CDR3 is CASSLISASGPNEQYF. DNA of the CDR3: TGTGCCAGCAGCTTGATCTCCGCTAGCGGGCCCAATGAGCAGTACTTC.

This chain joins TRBV5-6 and TRBJ2-7; D possibly matches TRBD1 or TRBD2 (5 bases each). In germline, CDR1 is SGHDT, CDR2 YYEEEE. The CDR3 runs to 16 residues. Trimming pared 0 bases from V and 1 base from J, leaving 14 bases between. The CDR3 bases are TGTGCCAGCAGCTTGGGTCGAGGGGCGTCTTCCTACGAGCAGTACTTC. This gives the protein CASSLGRGASSYEQYF.

This clonotype has a handful of counts. The CDR3 here is CASSPQGAGNTIYF. The CDR3 DNA follows: TGTGCCAGCAGTCCACAGGGGGCTGGAAACACCATATATTTT. The V and J genes are TRBV6-1 and TRBJ1-3, with 8 bases aligning to TRBD1. CDR1 is MNHNS, CDR2 SASEGT, per germline. Trimming cost V 5 bases and J 2 bases; bases outside gene matches: 2. The CDR3 sequence is 14 residues long.

The V gene is TRBV7-3, the J gene TRBJ2-5, with 10 bases lining up with TRBD2. From germline, CDR1 is SGHTA and CDR2 FQGTGA. Losses at the gene ends were 5 bases for V and 11 bases for J; bases not matched to a gene: 14. The CDR3 is 15 amino acids. DNA of the CDR3: TGTGCCAGCAGCCCGGGACTAGCGAGGGACAATGAGCAGTACTTC. Residues: CASSPGLARDNEQYF.

The genes are TRBV6-5 and TRBJ1-3, with D unclear. Trimming left V 2 bases short and J 2 bases short, with 10 bases between. Germline V CDR1 and CDR2: MNHEY, SVGAGI. This CDR3 contains 15 residues. The DNA of the CDR3 is TGTGCCAGCAGTTACACCACGGGCGCTGGAAACACCATATATTTT. Its protein product is CASSYTTGAGNTIYF.

Comments on this clonotype: This may be a read error: a much more frequent sequence differs by one nucleotide. The rearrangement joins TRBV3-1 to TRBJ2-1; 14 bases are shared with TRBD2. CDR1 is LGHDT, CDR2 YNNKEL, per germline (reference sequence). The J segment lost 9 bases and the V segment lost 5 bases, leaving 6 bases of the junction unmatched. There are 15 residues in the CDR3. CDR3 sequence: CASSEGLAGESEQFF. The CDR3 DNA reads as TGTGCCAGCAGCGAGGGACTAGCGGGAGAGAGTGAGCAGTTCTTC.

By its share, this clonotype is medium-sized. The chain recombines TRBV12-3 or TRBV12-4 with TRBJ2-5, with 12 bases lining up with TRBD2. CDR3 length: 16 amino acids. J gave up 4 bases and V 4 bases, and 7 bases lay outside the gene matches. DNA for the CDR3: TGTGCCAGCAGTTCCAGGACTAGCGGGAACGGAGAGACCCAGTACTTC. Amino acid sequence: CASSSRTSGNGETQYF.

The rearrangement uses TRBV27 and TRBJ2-1; a weak D match, TRBD1 (6 bases). This CDR3 has 15 amino acids. Germline V gene sequence: CDR1 MNHEY, CDR2 SMNVEV (reference sequence). V lost 3 bases, J lost 4 bases, and 13 bases lay in between. In nucleotides, the CDR3 is TGTGCCAGCAGTTTCCCAGGGGCCCTGTACAATGAGCAGTTCTTC. Translated: CASSFPGALYNEQFF.

The count of this clonotype is one. The chain recombines TRBV10-3 with TRBJ2-1; 8 bases align to TRBD2. The CDR3 consists of 14 residues. V trimming: 4 bases; J trimming: 4 bases; junction bases outside the gene matches: 3. Germline-derived CDR1 and CDR2 are ENHRY and SYGVKD. The CDR3 bases are TGTGCCATCAGTGTCGGGAGGGGTTACAATGAGCAGTTCTTC. Translation gives CAISVGRGYNEQFF.